What follows are 32 T cell receptor beta chains derived from one specimen sequenced in a study of T cells in Graves' hyperthyroidism and ophthalmopathy (dated by TCRdb to 2018 to 2020). Receptors were amplified or captured by multiplex PCR. TCRdb lists the instrument as Illumina HiSeq 2000. The TCR beta CDR3 regions were amplified from the RNA transcripts. The first round of RT-PCR for the TCR CDR3 was performed with the HTBI primer set and the Qiagen OneStep RT-PCR kit. TCRdb cleaned the public reads at Q25 with fastp, built clones with MiXCR and kept in-frame beta chains. Duplicate CDR3 protein sequences are folded into a single record with the most common DNA and genes. For this sample the table gives 500,000 to 600,000 distinct CDR3 sequences, of which 16% were detected only once. The ten top clones hold 15% to 20% of the sample. Source material: blood. These TCRs come from a woman under 30 with Graves' hyperthyroidism.

There are a few counts of this clonotype. CDR3 sequence: CAIRGTSGSNEQFF. For the CDR3, the DNA is TGTGCCATCAGGGGGACTAGCGGGAGCAATGAGCAGTTCTTC. This chain connects TRBV10-3 to TRBJ2-1, with TRBD2 identical over 14 bases. Germline V lookup: CDR1 ENHRY, CDR2 SYGVKD. The CDR3 is 14 amino acids. Trimming cost V 6 bases and J 6 bases; bases outside gene matches: 1.

V gene TRBV30 combines with J gene TRBJ2-2, with 7 positions matching TRBD2. In germline, CDR1 is GTSNPN, CDR2 SVGIG (reference sequence). Trimming at V came to 5 bases and at J to 6 bases, leaving 12 bases not matched to a gene. The CDR3 length is 15 residues. The CDR3 sequence: CAWGRLGRAAGELFF. For the CDR3, the DNA is TGTGCCTGGGGCCGCTTAGGGAGGGCTGCCGGGGAGCTGTTTTTT.

This clonotype was picked up many times. This rearrangement joins TRBV18 to TRBJ1-2; D might be TRBD1 (6 bases). The CDR3 runs 15 residues. Germline values: CDR1 KGHSH, CDR2 LQKENI. Trimming cost V 0 bases and J 6 bases, with 14 bases left between them. CDR3 sequence: CASSPPGRGSDGYTF. DNA of the CDR3: TGTGCCAGCTCACCACCGGGCAGGGGATCGGATGGCTACACCTTC.

V is TRBV24-1 and J is TRBJ2-1; a possible D gene is TRBD1 (6 bases). CDR1 and CDR2 from the germline V gene are KGHDR and SFDVKD. The CDR3 runs 14 residues. With 6 bases removed from V and 9 bases from J, the gap between germline ends came to 17 bases. CDR3 in DNA: TGTGCCACCAGTAGCACATCCAGGGGTGGTGAGCAGTTCTTC. Residues: CATSSTSRGGEQFF.

This clonotype was seen only once. The chain uses TRBV7-9 and TRBJ2-2; 8 bases agree with TRBD2. CDR1 is SEHNR, CDR2 FQNEAQ, per germline (reference sequence). Germline trimming cut 7 bases from V and 6 bases from J; bases unmatched to any gene: 10. The CDR3 contains 15 residues. The CDR3: CASTPIAGPSGELFF. In nucleotides, the CDR3 is TGTGCCAGCACCCCCATAGCGGGGCCATCCGGGGAGCTGTTTTTT.

In its sample, this clonotype was seen a few times. This chain links TRBV11-3 with TRBJ2-2, with 9 bases matching TRBD2. The CDR3 runs 16 residues. The germline CDR1 and CDR2 sequences are SGHNT and YENEEA. V shed 6 bases and J 7 bases; nucleotides not matched to a gene: 12. The DNA of the CDR3 is TGTGCCAGCAGTCCCGGGCGGGGGACTAGCCGCGGGGAGCTGTTTTTT. Protein product: CASSPGRGTSRGELFF.

In this sample, this clonotype turned up many times. The chain joins TRBV2 to TRBJ2-7, with 7 bases identical to TRBD2. This CDR3 spans 12 amino acids. V was pared by 8 bases and J by 3 bases, with 4 bases of the junction left unmatched. Germline CDR1 SNHLY, CDR2 FYNNEI. In DNA form, the CDR3 reads TGTGCCAGCCGAATAGCGGGCTACGAGCAGTACTTC. This codes for CASRIAGYEQYF.

This chain links TRBV7-2 with TRBJ2-5; no firm D call. Trimming stripped 7 bases from V and 4 bases from J, with 10 bases between. The CDR3 totals 12 residues. Germline V gene sequence: CDR1 SGHTA, CDR2 FQGNSA. The CDR3 DNA is TGTGCCAGCACCCGGGCTTTAGAGACCCAGTACTTC. Its translation: CASTRALETQYF.

As to this clonotype: A read error may be the cause here, since a much bigger clone is one base away. The chain combines TRBV6-1 with TRBJ1-1; D might be TRBD1 (6 bases). V was cut by 4 bases and J by 5 bases, with 14 bases left in between. The CDR3 has 14 amino acids. Germline V gene sequence: CDR1 MNHNS, CDR2 SASEGT. The CDR3 region is CASSAGAGKTEAFF. CDR3 DNA: TGTGCCAGCAGTGCAGGGGCAGGGAAGACTGAAGCTTTCTTT.

J is TRBJ2-3 and V is TRBV4-1; no definite D call. This CDR3 is 15 amino acids long. The germline CDR1 and CDR2 sequences are MGHRA and YSYEKL. V shed 1 base and J shed 2 bases, with 10 bases lying between them. The CDR3 region has the DNA TGCGCCAGCAGCCAAGTAGTCGAGGACACAGATACGCAGTATTTT. It specifies CASSQVVEDTDTQYF.

There are many counts of this clonotype. The V gene is TRBV3-1, the J gene TRBJ1-1; 12 nucleotides align to TRBD1. This CDR3 spans 16 amino acids. From germline, CDR1 is LGHDT and CDR2 YNNKEL (reference sequence). V was pared by 3 bases and J by 4 bases, with 6 bases of the junction left unmatched. Written as DNA, the CDR3 is TGTGCCAGCAGCCAGGGACAGGGGGCTTTAGGCACTGAAGCTTTCTTT. Translating it yields CASSQGQGALGTEAFF. Full variable domain (outside the CDR3, taken from reference TRBV3-1 and TRBJ1-1): DTAVSQTPKYLVTQMGNDKSIKCEQNLGHDTMYWYKQDSKKFLKIMFSYNNKELIINETVPNRFSPKSPDKAHLNLHINSLELGDSAVYFCASSQGQGALGTEAFFGQGTRLTVV.

This clonotype was counted many times. The V call is TRBV12-3 or TRBV12-4, the J call TRBJ1-6; D remains unclear. Trimming left V 5 bases short and J 13 bases short, with 6 bases between. The CDR3 is 10 residues long. CDR3 DNA: TGTGCCAGCAGTGGCCCTCCCCTCCACTTT. Protein: CASSGPPLHF.

This clonotype was seen at least ten times. The chain employs TRBV12-3 or TRBV12-4 and TRBJ2-7; D gene ambiguous. V was pared by 5 bases and J by 5 bases, with 16 bases between. The CDR3 length is 14 residues. CDR3 residues: CASSVWSTVNEQYF. The CDR3 coding sequence is TGTGCCAGCAGTGTCTGGAGTACGGTGAACGAGCAGTACTTC.

This chain links TRBV10-1 with TRBJ2-1; D might be TRBD1 or TRBD2, each matching 5 bases. Germline V lookup: CDR1 WNHNN, CDR2 SYGVQD (reference sequence). Trimming removed 6 bases at V and 5 bases at J, with 14 bases between. The CDR3 is 14 residues long. This chain's CDR3 is CASSLGRADNEQFF. CDR3 bases: TGCGCCAGCAGCCTGGGACGAGCCGACAATGAGCAGTTCTTC.

V and J are TRBV6-1 and TRBJ2-1, with TRBD2 matching over 12 bases. The CDR3 sequence is 16 residues long. Unmatched junction bases numbered 8, after V lost 5 bases and J lost 6 bases. CDR1 and CDR2 (germline): MNHNS, SASEGT. Here the CDR3 DNA reads TGTGCCAGCAGTCTAGCGGGGGGGCCCCTTTCCAATGAGCAGTTCTTC. Residues: CASSLAGGPLSNEQFF.

CDR3: CASGSSLGRGGEKLFF. The CDR3 nucleotides read TGTGCTAGTGGTTCATCCTTGGGACGGGGAGGTGAAAAACTGTTTTTT. V gene TRBV12-5 combines with J gene TRBJ1-4; D is possibly TRBD1 (5 bases). Germline V CDR1 and CDR2: LGHNT, FRNRAP. The CDR3 extends over 16 amino acids. V was cut by 4 bases and J by 7 bases, with 19 bases left in between.

This clonotype was observed many times. V is TRBV3-1 and J is TRBJ2-7, with 9 bases identical to TRBD1. Trimming removed 2 bases from V and 5 bases from J; junction bases left unmatched: 7. The CDR3 spans 15 residues. Germline V lookup: CDR1 LGHDT, CDR2 YNNKEL (reference sequence). This CDR3 is CASSQTDRGGHEQYF. CDR3 sequence (DNA): TGTGCCAGCAGCCAAACGGACAGGGGAGGGCACGAGCAGTACTTC.

This clonotype was counted only a few times. The CDR3 DNA reads as TGTGCCAGCAGCTTGTACAGGGTCGGGGACACCTTC. Its protein product is CASSLYRVGDTF. V gene TRBV7-9 combines with J gene TRBJ1-2; D may be TRBD1 (6 bases). CDR1 and CDR2 (germline): SEHNR, FQNEAQ (reference sequence). CDR3 length: 12 residues. V lost 3 bases and J lost 12, with 14 bases in between.

The chain uses TRBV27 and TRBJ2-1; 11 bases are a match to TRBD2. This CDR3 has 14 residues. Germline V gene sequence: CDR1 MNHEY, CDR2 SMNVEV (reference sequence). The junction had 8 bases not matched to a gene; V was cut back by 6 bases and J by 10 bases. This chain's CDR3 is CASSLAGGPWEQFF. CDR3 nucleotides: TGTGCCAGCAGCCTAGCGGGGGGTCCCTGGGAGCAGTTCTTC.

This chain links TRBV10-3 with TRBJ2-5, with 10 bases aligning to TRBD1. The CDR3 is made up of 18 amino acids. CDR1 is ENHRY, CDR2 SYGVKD, per germline. Trimming removed 4 bases from V and 4 bases from J; junction bases left unmatched: 15. In DNA, the CDR3 is TGTGCCATCAGTGCTTTCATGGGACAGGGGACATACGTAGAGACCCAGTACTTC. Protein: CAISAFMGQGTYVETQYF.

This clonotype was seen at least ten times. J is TRBJ1-1 and V is TRBV28; D uncertain. Trimming stripped 8 bases from V and 0 bases from J, with 19 bases between. Germline V gives CDR1 MDHEN, CDR2 SYDVKM. This CDR3 contains 16 residues. This CDR3 reads CASVNPRAFMNTEAFF. As DNA, the CDR3 is TGTGCCAGCGTTAACCCCCGAGCGTTCATGAACACTGAAGCTTTCTTT.

This clonotype was counted only a few times. The chain joins TRBV12-3 or TRBV12-4 to TRBJ2-3; no definite D call. V lost 5 bases, J lost 1 base, and 10 bases lay in between. The CDR3 is made up of 14 amino acids. This CDR3 reads CASSPDAGTDTQYF. DNA of the CDR3: TGTGCCAGCAGTCCAGACGCGGGCACAGATACGCAGTATTTT.

The rearrangement joins TRBV12-3 or TRBV12-4 to TRBJ2-7; 13 nucleotides match TRBD2. Trimming at V came to 4 bases and at J to 4 bases, leaving 7 bases not matched to a gene. This CDR3 comprises 16 residues. CDR3 protein: CASSSLRTSGGYEQYF. Here the CDR3 DNA reads TGTGCCAGCAGTTCACTTAGGACTAGCGGGGGATACGAGCAGTACTTC.

Many counts were recorded for this clonotype. V is TRBV29-1 and J is TRBJ2-7, with TRBD1 matching over 9 bases. The CDR3 runs to 14 residues. Trimming cost V 4 bases and J 5 bases; bases outside gene matches: 9. CDR1 is SQVTM, CDR2 ANQGSEA, per germline. The chain's CDR3 is CSVGPGTGWHEQYF. The CDR3 coding sequence is TGCAGCGTTGGGCCCGGGACAGGGTGGCACGAGCAGTACTTC.

This clonotype has at least ten counts. J is TRBJ2-3 and V is TRBV7-9; 12 bases fit TRBD2. J gave up 1 base and V 5 bases, and 7 bases lay outside the gene matches. This CDR3 contains 17 residues. Looked up from germline, CDR1 is SEHNR and CDR2 is FQNEAQ (reference sequence). The CDR3 region has the DNA TGTGCCAGCAGCCCGAAACGACTAGCGGGGGGCACAGATACGCAGTATTTT. It is translated as CASSPKRLAGGTDTQYF.

The table lists this clonotype with many counts. The CDR3 is CASSFQLQETQYF. As DNA, the CDR3 is TGTGCCAGCAGTTTTCAACTTCAAGAGACCCAGTACTTC. The chain recombines TRBV27 with TRBJ2-5; D not resolved. V lost 3 bases, J lost 2 bases, and 7 bases lay in between. Germline V gives CDR1 MNHEY, CDR2 SMNVEV (reference sequence). The CDR3 runs 13 residues.

J is TRBJ2-2 and V is TRBV19; D unresolved. CDR3 length: 15 residues. Germline CDR1 and CDR2: LNHDA and SQIVND (reference sequence). V shed 1 base and J shed 2 bases, with 8 bases lying between them. CDR3 DNA: TGTGCCAGTAGTATAGGCCTACTAAACACCGGGGAGCTGTTTTTT. Its translation: CASSIGLLNTGELFF.

The chain carries TRBV6-1 and TRBJ1-1, with 8 positions matching TRBD1. J gave up 5 bases and V 5 bases, and 13 bases lay outside the gene matches. Germline V gene sequence: CDR1 MNHNS, CDR2 SASEGT. CDR3 length equals 16 residues. The CDR3 nucleotides are TGTGCCAGCAGTTTCCCCGGGACAGGCGGTGGAACTGAAGCTTTCTTT. This encodes CASSFPGTGGGTEAFF.

About this clonotype: A read error may explain this, as a much larger clone is one base away. The chain employs TRBV24-1 and TRBJ2-7, with D hard to call. Trimming took off 5 bases at V and 3 bases at J, with 10 bases between the two ends. CDR1 and CDR2 from the germline V gene are KGHDR and SFDVKD. The CDR3 spans 13 residues. Here the CDR3 DNA reads TGTGCCACCAGTGGGATACCCAGCTACGAGCAGTACTTC. It codes for CATSGIPSYEQYF.

At least ten counts were recorded for this clonotype. The CDR3 nucleotides are TGTGCCAGCAGTTTATACACCCTAGGACTAGCGGAGCAAGAGACCCAGTACTTC. It is translated as CASSLYTLGLAEQETQYF. The V gene is TRBV28, the J gene TRBJ2-5, with 10 bases that match TRBD2. The trim removed 1 base at V and 2 bases at J, leaving 10 bases unmatched. CDR3 length: 18 residues. Germline V lookup: CDR1 MDHEN, CDR2 SYDVKM.

This clonotype was detected many times. This chain links TRBV4-3 with TRBJ2-3, with a weak D call TRBD2 (6 bases). V shed 0 bases and J shed 2 bases, with 12 bases lying between them. The CDR3 is 16 amino acids. The germline CDR1 and CDR2 sequences are LGHNA and YSLEER. CDR3 sequence: CASSQEAGRTTDTQYF. CDR3 nucleotide sequence: TGCGCCAGCAGCCAAGAGGCGGGACGGACCACAGATACGCAGTATTTT.

The sample holds many counts of this clonotype. The chain combines TRBV20-1 with TRBJ2-7, with 9 bases matching TRBD2. CDR1 is DFQATT, CDR2 SNEGSKA, per germline (reference sequence). The junction had 4 bases not matched to a gene; V was cut back by 5 bases and J by 2 bases. CDR3 length equals 13 residues. DNA for the CDR3: TGCAGTGCTGTAGCGGGAGAAACCTACGAGCAGTACTTC. Translated: CSAVAGETYEQYF.